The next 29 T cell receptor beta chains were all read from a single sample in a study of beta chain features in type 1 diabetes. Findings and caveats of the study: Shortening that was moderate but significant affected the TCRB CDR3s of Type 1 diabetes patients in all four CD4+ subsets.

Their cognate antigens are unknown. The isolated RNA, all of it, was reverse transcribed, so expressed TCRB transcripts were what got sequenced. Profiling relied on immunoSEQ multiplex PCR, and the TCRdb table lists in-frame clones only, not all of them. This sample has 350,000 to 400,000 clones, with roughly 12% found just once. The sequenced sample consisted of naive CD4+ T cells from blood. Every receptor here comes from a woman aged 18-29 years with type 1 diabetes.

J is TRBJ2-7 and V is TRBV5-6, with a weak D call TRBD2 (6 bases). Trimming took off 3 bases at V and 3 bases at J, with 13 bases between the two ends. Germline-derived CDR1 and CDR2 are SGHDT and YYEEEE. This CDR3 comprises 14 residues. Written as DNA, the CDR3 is TGTGCCAGCAGCTGGTGGGAGGTTCGCTACGAGCAGTACTTC. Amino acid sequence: CASSWWEVRYEQYF.

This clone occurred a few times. CDR3 nucleotides: TGTGCCATCAGTGGGACAGGGCGCAACTACGAGCAGTACTTC. It is translated as CAISGTGRNYEQYF. The V and J genes are TRBV10-3 and TRBJ2-7; 8 positions agree with TRBD1. The CDR3 covers 14 residues. Germline V gives CDR1 ENHRY, CDR2 SYGVKD. Unmatched junction bases numbered 5, after V lost 4 bases and J lost 3 bases.

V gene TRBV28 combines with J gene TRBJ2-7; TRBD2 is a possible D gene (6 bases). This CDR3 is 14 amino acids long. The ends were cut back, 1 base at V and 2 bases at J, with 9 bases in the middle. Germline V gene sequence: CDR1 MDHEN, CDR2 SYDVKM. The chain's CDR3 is CASSLSPGAYEQYF. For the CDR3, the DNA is TGTGCCAGCAGTTTATCTCCGGGGGCCTACGAGCAGTACTTC. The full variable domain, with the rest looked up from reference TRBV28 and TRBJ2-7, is DVKVTQSSRYLVKRTGEKVFLECVQDMDHENMFWYRQDPGLGLRLIYFSYDVKMKEKGDIPEGYSVSREKKERFSLILESASTNQTSMYLCASSLSPGAYEQYFGPGTRLTVT.

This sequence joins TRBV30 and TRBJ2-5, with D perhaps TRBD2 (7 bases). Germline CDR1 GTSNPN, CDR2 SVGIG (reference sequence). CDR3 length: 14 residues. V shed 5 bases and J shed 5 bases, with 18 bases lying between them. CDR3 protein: CAWGGAPRWETQYF. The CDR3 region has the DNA TGTGCCTGGGGGGGGGCCCCGAGGTGGGAGACCCAGTACTTC.

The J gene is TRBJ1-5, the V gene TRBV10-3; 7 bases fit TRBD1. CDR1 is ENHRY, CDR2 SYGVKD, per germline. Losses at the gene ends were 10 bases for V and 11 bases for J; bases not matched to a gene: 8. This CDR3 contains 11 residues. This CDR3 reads CATESQGTQHF. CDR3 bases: TGTGCCACCGAGTCACAGGGGACCCAGCATTTT.

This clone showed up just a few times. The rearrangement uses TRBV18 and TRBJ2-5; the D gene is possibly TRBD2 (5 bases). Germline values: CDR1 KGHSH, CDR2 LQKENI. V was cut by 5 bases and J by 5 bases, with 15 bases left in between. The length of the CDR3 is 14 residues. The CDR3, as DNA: TGTGCCAGCTCAAAGGACTCCTCGGTGGAGACCCAGTACTTC. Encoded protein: CASSKDSSVETQYF.

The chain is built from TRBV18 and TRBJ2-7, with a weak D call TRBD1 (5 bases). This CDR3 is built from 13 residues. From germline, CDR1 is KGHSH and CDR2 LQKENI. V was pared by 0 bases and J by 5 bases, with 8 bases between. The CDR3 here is CASSPPPGNEQYF. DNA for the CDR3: TGTGCCAGCTCACCACCGCCAGGGAACGAGCAGTACTTC.

CDR3 nucleotides: TGTGCCAGCAGCTTAGGGACAACGAATGAGCAGTTCTTC. It yields the protein CASSLGTTNEQFF. The chain recombines TRBV7-9 with TRBJ2-1, with a tentative D call TRBD1 (5 bases). V dropped 1 base and J dropped 7 bases, with 8 bases sitting between them. Germline CDR1 reads SEHNR; CDR2 reads FQNEAQ (reference sequence). This CDR3 region has 13 residues.

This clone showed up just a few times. The CDR3 sequence is CASSPPGGRINEQFF. As DNA, the CDR3 is TGCGCCAGCAGCCCTCCAGGAGGGAGAATAAATGAGCAGTTCTTC. The V call is TRBV4-3, the J call TRBJ2-1, with D perhaps TRBD2 (6 bases). This CDR3 contains 15 residues. Trimming took 4 bases from V and 7 from J, leaving 17 bases between them. Per germline, CDR1 LGHNA and CDR2 YSLEER.

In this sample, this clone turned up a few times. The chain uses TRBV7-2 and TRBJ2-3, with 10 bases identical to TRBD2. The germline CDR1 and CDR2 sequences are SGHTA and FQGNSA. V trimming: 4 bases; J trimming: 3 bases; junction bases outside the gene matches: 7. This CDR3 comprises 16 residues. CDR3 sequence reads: CASSWKAGGKTDTQYF. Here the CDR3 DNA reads TGTGCCAGCAGCTGGAAAGCGGGGGGGAAAACAGATACGCAGTATTTT.

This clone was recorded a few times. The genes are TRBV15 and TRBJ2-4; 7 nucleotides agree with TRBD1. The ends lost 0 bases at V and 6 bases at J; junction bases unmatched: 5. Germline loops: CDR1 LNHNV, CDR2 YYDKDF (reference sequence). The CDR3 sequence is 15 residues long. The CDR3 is CATSRDHRGGNIQYF. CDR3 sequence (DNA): TGTGCCACCAGCAGAGACCACAGGGGTGGAAACATTCAGTACTTC.

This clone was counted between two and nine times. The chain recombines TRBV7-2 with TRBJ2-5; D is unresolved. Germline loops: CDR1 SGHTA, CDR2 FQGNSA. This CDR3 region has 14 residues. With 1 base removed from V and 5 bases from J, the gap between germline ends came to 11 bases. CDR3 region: CASSLVGSEETQYF. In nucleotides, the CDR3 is TGTGCCAGCAGCTTAGTAGGCAGCGAGGAGACCCAGTACTTC.

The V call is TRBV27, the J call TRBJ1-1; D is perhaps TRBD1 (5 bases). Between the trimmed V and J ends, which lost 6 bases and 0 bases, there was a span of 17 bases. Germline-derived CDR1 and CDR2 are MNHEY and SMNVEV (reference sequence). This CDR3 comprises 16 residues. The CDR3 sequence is CASSPGGGSMNTEAFF. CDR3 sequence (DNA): TGTGCCAGCAGCCCGGGCGGGGGAAGCATGAACACTGAAGCTTTCTTT.

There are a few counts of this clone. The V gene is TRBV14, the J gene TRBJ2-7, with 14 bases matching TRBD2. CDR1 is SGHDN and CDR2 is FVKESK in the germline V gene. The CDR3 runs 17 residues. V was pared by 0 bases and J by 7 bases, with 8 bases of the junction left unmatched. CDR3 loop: CASSQETSGRASREQYF. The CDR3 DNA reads TGTGCCAGCAGCCAAGAGACTAGCGGGAGGGCCTCTCGAGAGCAGTACTTC.

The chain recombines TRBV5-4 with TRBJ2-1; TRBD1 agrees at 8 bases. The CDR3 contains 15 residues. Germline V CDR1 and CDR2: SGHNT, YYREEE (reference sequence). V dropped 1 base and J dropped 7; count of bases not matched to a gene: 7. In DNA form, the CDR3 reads TGTGCCAGCAGCTTGCGAGGACAGGGACCAAATGAGCAGTTCTTC. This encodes CASSLRGQGPNEQFF.

CDR3 sequence (DNA): TGTGCCAGCAGCCTAGCCCGGAGGGACAATGAGCAGTTCTTC. Translated: CASSLARRDNEQFF. The V and J genes are TRBV11-3 and TRBJ2-1; the D gene is possibly TRBD2 (6 bases). Per germline, CDR1 SGHNT and CDR2 YENEEA. V was clipped by 5 bases and J by 5 bases, with 13 bases between them. This CDR3 spans 14 amino acids.

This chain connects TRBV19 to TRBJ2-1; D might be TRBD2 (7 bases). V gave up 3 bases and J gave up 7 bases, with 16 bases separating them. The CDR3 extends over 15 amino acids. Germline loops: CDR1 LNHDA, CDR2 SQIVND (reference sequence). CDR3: CASSIEGGPQNEQFF. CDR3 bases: TGTGCCAGTAGTATCGAGGGGGGGCCGCAGAATGAGCAGTTCTTC.

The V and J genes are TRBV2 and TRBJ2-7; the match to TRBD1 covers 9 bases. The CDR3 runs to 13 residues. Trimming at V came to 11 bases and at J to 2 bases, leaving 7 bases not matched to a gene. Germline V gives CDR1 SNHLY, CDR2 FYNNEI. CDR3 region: CAGGTGPTYEQYF. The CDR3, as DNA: TGTGCCGGCGGGACAGGGCCGACCTACGAGCAGTACTTC. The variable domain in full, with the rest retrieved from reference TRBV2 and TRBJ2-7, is EPEVTQTPSHQVTQMGQEVILRCVPISNHLYFYWYRQILGQKVEFLVSFYNNEISEKSEIFDDQFSVERPDGSNFTLKIRSTKLEDSAMYFCAGGTGPTYEQYFGPGTRLTVT.

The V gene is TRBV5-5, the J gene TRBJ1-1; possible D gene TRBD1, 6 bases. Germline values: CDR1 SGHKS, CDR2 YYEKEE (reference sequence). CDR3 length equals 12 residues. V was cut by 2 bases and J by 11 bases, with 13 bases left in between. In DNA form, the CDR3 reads TGTGCCAGCAGCTTTAACAGGGTTGGGGCTTTCTTT. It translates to CASSFNRVGAFF. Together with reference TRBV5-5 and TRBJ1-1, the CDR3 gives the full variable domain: DAGVTQSPTHLIKTRGQQVTLRCSPISGHKSVSWYQQVLGQGPQFIFQYYEKEERGRGNFPDRFSARQFPNYSSELNVNALLLGDSALYLCASSFNRVGAFFGQGTRLTVV.

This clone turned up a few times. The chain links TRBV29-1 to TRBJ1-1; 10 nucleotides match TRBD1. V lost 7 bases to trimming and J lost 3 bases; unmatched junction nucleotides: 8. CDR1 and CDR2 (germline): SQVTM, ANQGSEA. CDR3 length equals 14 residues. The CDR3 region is CSAGGGTGDTEAFF. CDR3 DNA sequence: TGCAGCGCCGGGGGGGGGACAGGGGACACTGAAGCTTTCTTT. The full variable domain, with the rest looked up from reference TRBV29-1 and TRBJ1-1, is SAVISQKPSRDICQRGTSLTIQCQVDSQVTMMFWYRQQPGQSLTLIATANQGSEATYESGFVIDKFPISRPNLTFSTLTVSNMSPEDSSIYLCSAGGGTGDTEAFFGQGTRLTVV.

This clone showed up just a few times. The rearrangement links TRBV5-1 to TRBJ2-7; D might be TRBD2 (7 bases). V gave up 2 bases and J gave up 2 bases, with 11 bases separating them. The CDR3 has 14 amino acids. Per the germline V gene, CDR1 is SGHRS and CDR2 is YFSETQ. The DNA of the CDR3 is TGCGCCAGCAGCTTAGAAGGGGGGGCCTACGAGCAGTACTTC. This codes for CASSLEGGAYEQYF. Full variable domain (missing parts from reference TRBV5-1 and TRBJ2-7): KAGVTQTPRYLIKTRGQQVTLSCSPISGHRSVSWYQQTPGQGLQFLFEYFSETQRNKGNFPGRFSGRQFSNSRSEMNVSTLELGDSALYLCASSLEGGAYEQYFGPGTRLTVT.

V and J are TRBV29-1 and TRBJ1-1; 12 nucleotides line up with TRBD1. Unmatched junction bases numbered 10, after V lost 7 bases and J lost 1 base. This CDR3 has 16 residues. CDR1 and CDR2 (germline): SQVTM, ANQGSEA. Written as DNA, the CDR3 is TGCAGCGCTGGGACAGGGGGCTACCAACAGAACACTGAAGCTTTCTTT. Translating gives CSAGTGGYQQNTEAFF.

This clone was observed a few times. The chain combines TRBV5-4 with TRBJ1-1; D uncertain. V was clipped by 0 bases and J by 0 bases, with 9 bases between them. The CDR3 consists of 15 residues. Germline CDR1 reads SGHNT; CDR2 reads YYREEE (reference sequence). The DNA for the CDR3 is TGTGCCAGCAGCTTGGCTAGTGTGGTGAACACTGAAGCTTTCTTT. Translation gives CASSLASVVNTEAFF.

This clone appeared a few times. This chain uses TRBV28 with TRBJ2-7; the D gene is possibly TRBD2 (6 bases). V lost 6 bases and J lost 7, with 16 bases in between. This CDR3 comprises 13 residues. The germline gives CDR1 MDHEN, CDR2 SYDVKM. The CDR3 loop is CASSRRGLGEQYF. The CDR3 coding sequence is TGTGCCAGCAGCCGTCGGGGACTTGGGGAGCAGTACTTC.

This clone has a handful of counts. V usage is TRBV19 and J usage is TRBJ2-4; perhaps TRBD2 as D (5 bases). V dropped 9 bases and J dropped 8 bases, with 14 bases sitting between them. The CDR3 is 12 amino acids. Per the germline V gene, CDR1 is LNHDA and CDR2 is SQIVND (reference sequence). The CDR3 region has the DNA TGTGCCAGCGGGAAGGCCAGAGACATTCAGTACTTC. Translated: CASGKARDIQYF. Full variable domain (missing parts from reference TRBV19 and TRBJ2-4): DGGITQSPKYLFRKEGQNVTLSCEQNLNHDAMYWYRQDPGQGLRLIYYSQIVNDFQKGDIAEGYSVSREKKESFPLTVTSAQKNPTAFYLCASGKARDIQYFGAGTRLSVL.

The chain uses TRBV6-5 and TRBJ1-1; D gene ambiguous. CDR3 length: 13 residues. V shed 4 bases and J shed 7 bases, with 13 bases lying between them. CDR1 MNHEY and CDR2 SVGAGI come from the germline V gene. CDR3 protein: CASSLRYSGEAFF. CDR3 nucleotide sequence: TGTGCCAGCAGTTTAAGGTACTCAGGTGAAGCTTTCTTT.

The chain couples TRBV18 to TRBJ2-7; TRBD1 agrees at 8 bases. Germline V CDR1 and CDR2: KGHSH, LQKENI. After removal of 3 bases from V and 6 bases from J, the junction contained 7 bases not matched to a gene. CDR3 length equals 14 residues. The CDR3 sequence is CASSPLTGESEQYF. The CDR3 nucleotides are TGTGCCAGCTCACCCTTGACAGGGGAGAGCGAGCAGTACTTC. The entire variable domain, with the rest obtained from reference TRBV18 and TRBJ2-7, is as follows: NAGVMQNPRHLVRRRGQEARLRCSPMKGHSHVYWYRQLPEEGLKFMVYLQKENIIDESGMPKERFSAEFPKEGPSILRIQQVVRGDSAAYFCASSPLTGESEQYFGPGTRLTVT.

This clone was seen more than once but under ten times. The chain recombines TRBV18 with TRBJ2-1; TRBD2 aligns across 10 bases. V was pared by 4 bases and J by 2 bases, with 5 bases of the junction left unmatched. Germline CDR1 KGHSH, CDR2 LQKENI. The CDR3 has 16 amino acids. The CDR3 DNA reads TGTGCCAGCTCACGACCAGGACTAGCGGCCTACAATGAGCAGTTCTTC. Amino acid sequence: CASSRPGLAAYNEQFF.

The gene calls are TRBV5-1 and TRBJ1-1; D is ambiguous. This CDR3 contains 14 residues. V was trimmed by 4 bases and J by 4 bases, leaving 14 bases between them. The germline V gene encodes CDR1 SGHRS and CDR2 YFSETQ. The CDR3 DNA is TGCGCCAGCAGCGTGGGGTCCGGGGTCACTGAAGCTTTCTTT. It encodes CASSVGSGVTEAFF.